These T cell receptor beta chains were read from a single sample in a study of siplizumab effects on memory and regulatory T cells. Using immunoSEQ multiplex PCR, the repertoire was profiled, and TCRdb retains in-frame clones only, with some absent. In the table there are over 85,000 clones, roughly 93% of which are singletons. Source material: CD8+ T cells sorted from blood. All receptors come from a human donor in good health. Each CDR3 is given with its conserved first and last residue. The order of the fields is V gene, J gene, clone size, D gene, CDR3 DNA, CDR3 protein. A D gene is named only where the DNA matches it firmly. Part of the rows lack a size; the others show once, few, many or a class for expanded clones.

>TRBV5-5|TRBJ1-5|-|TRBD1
TGTGCCAGCAGCTCTGGACAGGGGGGCAATCAGCCCCAGCATTTT
CASSSGQGGNQPQHF
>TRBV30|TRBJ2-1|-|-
TGTGCCTGGAGTGTACTGGGGCATGAGCAGTTCTTC
CAWSVLGHEQFF
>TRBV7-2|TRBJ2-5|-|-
TGTGCCAGCAGCTTAGGCTGGGAAGGGGAGACCCAGTACTTC
CASSLGWEGETQYF
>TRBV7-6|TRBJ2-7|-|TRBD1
TGTGCCAGCAGCTTAGGTCCGGGACAGGGTCCGGGGTACGAGCAGTACTTC
CASSLGPGQGPGYEQYF
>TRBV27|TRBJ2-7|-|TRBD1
TGTGCCAGCAGTTTCGGGACAGGCCTTTCCTACGAGCAGTACTTC
CASSFGTGLSYEQYF
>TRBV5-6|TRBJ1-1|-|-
TGTGCCAGCAGCTTGGTTGGACAGCTGAACACTGAAGCTTTCTTT
CASSLVGQLNTEAFF
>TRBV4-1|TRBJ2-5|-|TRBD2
TGCGCCAGCAGCCACGCCCCGGGAGGGGAATCTCGAATGCGGGAGACCCAGTACTTC
CASSHAPGGESRMRETQYF
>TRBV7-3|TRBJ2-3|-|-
TGTGCCAGCAGCTTAGAGTTGGTAGCTAGCACAGATACGCAGTATTTT
CASSLELVASTDTQYF
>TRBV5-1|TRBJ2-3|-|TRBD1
TGCGCCAGCAGCTTGGAGGGACAGGGCACAGATACGCAGTATTTT
CASSLEGQGTDTQYF
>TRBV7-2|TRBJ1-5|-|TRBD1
TGTGCCAGCAGCGTAGACCAGGGGGCAAATCAGCCCCAGCATTTT
CASSVDQGANQPQHF
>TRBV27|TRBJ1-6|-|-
TGTGCCAGCAGCTGGGGGAGCTCCTATAATTCACCCCTCCACTTT
CASSWGSSYNSPLHF
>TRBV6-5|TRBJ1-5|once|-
TGTGCCAGCAGTAGATCCGGAGGCAATCAGCCCCAGCATTTT
CASSRSGGNQPQHF
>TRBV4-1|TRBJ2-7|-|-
TGCGCCAGCAGCCAAGATGGACTTCAGCTCGAGCAGTACTTC
CASSQDGLQLEQYF
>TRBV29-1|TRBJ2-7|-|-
TGCAGCGTTGACATCAGGGCAGGGGATATTTCGGAGCAGTACTTC
CSVDIRAGDISEQYF
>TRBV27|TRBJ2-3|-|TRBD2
TGTGCCAGCAGTAAACTAGCGGGAGGGCTCACAGATACGCAGTATTTT
CASSKLAGGLTDTQYF
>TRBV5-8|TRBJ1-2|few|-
TGTGCCAGCAGCTTCTATGGCTACACCTTC
CASSFYGYTF
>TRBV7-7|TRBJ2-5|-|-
TGTGCTAGCAGCTTAGTAACTGGGGGAGAGACCCAGTACTTC
CASSLVTGGETQYF
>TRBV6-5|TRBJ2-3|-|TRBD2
TGTGCCAGCAGCCCTTTTAGCGGGAGGGCTGATACGCAGTATTTT
CASSPFSGRADTQYF
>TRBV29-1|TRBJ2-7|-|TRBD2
TGCAGCGTGGCGGGACTAGCGGGTTCTTACGAGCAGTACTTC
CSVAGLAGSYEQYF
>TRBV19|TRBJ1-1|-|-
TGTGCCAGTAGTATAGACGGCAACACTGAAGCTTTCTTT
CASSIDGNTEAFF
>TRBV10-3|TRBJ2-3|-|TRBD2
TGTGCCATCAGTGATGGGGCTAGCGGGAGGGCAGATACGCAGTATTTT
CAISDGASGRADTQYF
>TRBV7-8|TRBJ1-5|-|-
TGTGCCAGCAGAATGGACAGCAATCAGCCCCAGCATTTT
CASRMDSNQPQHF
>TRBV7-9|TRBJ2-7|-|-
TGTGCCAGCAGCTTAGACCCCGGCGTGGGGGCCTACGAGCAGTACTTC
CASSLDPGVGAYEQYF
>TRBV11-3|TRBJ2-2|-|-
TGTGCCAGCAGCTTACGGGTTAGAGGTGGAACCGGGGAGCTGTTTTTT
CASSLRVRGGTGELFF
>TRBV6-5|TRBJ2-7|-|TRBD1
TGTGCCAGCAGTTTGATCCCGGGACAGGGGGCCTACGAGCAGTACTTC
CASSLIPGQGAYEQYF
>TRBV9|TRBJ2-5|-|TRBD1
TGTGCCAGCAGCGTAGTAGGGACAGCAAAAGAGACCCAGTACTTC
CASSVVGTAKETQYF
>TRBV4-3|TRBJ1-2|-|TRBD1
TGCGCCAGCAGCCAGTACGAGGGGGCGAAGTATGGCTACACCTTC
CASSQYEGAKYGYTF
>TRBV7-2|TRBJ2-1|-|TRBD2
TGTGCCAGCAGCTTCGGGGAACTAGCGGGAGTCAATGAGCAGTTCTTC
CASSFGELAGVNEQFF